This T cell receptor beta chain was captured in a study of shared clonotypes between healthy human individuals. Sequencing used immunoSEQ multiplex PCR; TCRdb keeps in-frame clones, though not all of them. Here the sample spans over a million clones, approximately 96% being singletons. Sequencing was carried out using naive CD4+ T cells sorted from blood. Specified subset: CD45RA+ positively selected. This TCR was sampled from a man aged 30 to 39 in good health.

The CDR3 bases are TGTGCCAGCTGGCGGGTTCCAGGCACCGGGGAGCTGTTTTTT. This codes for CASWRVPGTGELFF. This chain connects TRBV6-5 to TRBJ2-2, with D possibly TRBD2 on 5 matching bases. Germline V gene sequence: CDR1 MNHEY, CDR2 SVGAGI. This CDR3 comprises 14 residues. The germline V and J ends were trimmed by 8 bases and 4 bases, with 14 bases remaining between them.